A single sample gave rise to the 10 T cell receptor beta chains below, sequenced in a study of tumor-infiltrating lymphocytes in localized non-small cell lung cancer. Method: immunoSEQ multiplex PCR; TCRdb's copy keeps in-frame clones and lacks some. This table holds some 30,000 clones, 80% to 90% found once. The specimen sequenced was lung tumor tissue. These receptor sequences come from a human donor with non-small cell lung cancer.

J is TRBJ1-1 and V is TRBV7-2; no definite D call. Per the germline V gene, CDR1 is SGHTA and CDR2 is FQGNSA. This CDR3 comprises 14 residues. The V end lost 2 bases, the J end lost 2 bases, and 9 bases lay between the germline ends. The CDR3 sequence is CASSLNSVNTEAFF. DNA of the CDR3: TGTGCCAGCAGCTTAAATTCGGTTAACACTGAAGCTTTCTTT.

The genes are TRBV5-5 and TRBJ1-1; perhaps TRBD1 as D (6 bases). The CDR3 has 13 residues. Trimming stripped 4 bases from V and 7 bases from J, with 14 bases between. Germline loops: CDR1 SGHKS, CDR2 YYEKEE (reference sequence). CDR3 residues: CASSPTPGHEAFF. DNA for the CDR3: TGTGCCAGCAGCCCTACGCCGGGACATGAAGCTTTCTTT. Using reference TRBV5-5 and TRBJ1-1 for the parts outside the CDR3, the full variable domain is DAGVTQSPTHLIKTRGQQVTLRCSPISGHKSVSWYQQVLGQGPQFIFQYYEKEERGRGNFPDRFSARQFPNYSSELNVNALLLGDSALYLCASSPTPGHEAFFGQGTRLTVV.

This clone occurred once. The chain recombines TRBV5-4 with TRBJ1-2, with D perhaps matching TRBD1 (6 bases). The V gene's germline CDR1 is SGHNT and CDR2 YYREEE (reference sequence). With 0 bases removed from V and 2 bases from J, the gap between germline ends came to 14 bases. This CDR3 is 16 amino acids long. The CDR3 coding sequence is TGTGCCAGCAGCTTGGCCCCGACAGGCCTGAACTATGGCTACACCTTC. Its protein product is CASSLAPTGLNYGYTF.

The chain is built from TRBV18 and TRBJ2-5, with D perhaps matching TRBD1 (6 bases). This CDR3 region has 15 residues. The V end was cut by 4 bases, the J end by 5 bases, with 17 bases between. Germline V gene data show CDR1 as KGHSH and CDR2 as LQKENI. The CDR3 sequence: CASSLTKGVLETQYF. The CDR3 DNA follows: TGTGCCAGCTCACTAACGAAGGGGGTCTTGGAGACCCAGTACTTC.

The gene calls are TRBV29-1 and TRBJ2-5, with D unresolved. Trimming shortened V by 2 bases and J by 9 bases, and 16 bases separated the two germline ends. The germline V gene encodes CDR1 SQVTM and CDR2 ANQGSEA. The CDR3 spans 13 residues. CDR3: CSVEIAGTSAQYF. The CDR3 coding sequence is TGCAGCGTTGAAATAGCAGGTACCTCGGCCCAGTACTTC.

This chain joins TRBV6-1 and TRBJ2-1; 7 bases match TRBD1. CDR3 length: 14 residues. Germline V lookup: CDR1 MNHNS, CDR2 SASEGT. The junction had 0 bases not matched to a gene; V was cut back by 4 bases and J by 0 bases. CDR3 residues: CASSAGGSYNEQFF. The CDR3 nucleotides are TGTGCCAGCAGTGCAGGGGGCTCCTACAATGAGCAGTTCTTC.

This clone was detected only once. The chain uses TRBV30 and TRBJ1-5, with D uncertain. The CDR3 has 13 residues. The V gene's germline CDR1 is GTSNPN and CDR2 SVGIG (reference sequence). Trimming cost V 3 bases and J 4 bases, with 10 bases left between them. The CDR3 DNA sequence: TGTGCCTGGAGCCAGCACCTAAATCAGCCCCAGCATTTT. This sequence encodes CAWSQHLNQPQHF.

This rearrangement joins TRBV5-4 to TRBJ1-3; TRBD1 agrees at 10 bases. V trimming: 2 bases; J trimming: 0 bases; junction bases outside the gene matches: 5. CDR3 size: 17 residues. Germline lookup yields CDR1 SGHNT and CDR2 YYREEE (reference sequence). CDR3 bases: TGTGCCAGCAGCTTAGGACAGGGGGTACCCTCTGGAAACACCATATATTTT. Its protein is CASSLGQGVPSGNTIYF.

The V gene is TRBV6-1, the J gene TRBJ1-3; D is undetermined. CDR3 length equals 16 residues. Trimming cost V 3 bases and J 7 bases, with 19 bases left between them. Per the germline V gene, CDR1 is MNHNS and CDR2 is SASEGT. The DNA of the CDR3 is TGTGCCAGCAGTGATTCAGGATTCTCTCTGAGGAACACCATATATTTT. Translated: CASSDSGFSLRNTIYF.

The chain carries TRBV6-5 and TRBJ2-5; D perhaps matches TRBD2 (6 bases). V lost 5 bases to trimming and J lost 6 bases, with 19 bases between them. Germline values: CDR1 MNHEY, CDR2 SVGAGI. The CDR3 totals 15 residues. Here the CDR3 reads CASSPPGRGHKTQYF. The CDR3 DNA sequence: TGTGCCAGCAGTCCCCCGGGGCGGGGCCATAAGACCCAGTACTTC.